The rows below give T cell receptor beta chains drawn from one sample of a study of blood T cell repertoires in COVID-19. Here immunoSEQ multiplex PCR was the method, and the copy in TCRdb shows in-frame clones only, minus some. The table includes about 180,000 clones, approximately 89% detected once. The specimen was peripheral blood. The receptors originated from a woman aged 25 to 45 with acute or convalescent COVID-19. CDR3s include the opening cysteine and the closing phenylalanine or tryptophan. D genes are given only for firm matches. Rows may omit the clone size; those that give it use once, few, many or a size class.

j_call | d_call | clone_size | v_call | cdr3_nt | cdr3_aa
TRBJ2-7 | TRBD2 | NA | TRBV6-5 | TGTGCCAGCAGGGGACTAGCGGGATTAGACGAGCAGTACTTC | CASRGLAGLDEQYF
TRBJ2-7 | NA | NA | TRBV7-5 | TGTGCCAGAAGCCCTAGCGGGACCTGCTACGAGCAGTACTTC | CARSPSGTCYEQYF
TRBJ1-4 | NA | NA | TRBV29-1 | TGCAGCGCTTACGGGCCTCGGGGAAAACTGTTTTTT | CSAYGPRGKLFF
TRBJ2-2 | NA | NA | TRBV18 | TGTGCCAGCTCACCCCAAAACAGCTTTCCCGGGGAGCTGTTTTTT | CASSPQNSFPGELFF
TRBJ2-1 | TRBD1 | once | TRBV19 | TGTGCCAGTAGTATAGGACAGGGGACCCCCAATGAGCAGTTCTTC | CASSIGQGTPNEQFF
TRBJ1-5 | TRBD1 | NA | TRBV19 | TGTGCCAGTAGTGTTTTACAGGGGGCCAGGAATCAGCCCCAGCATTTT | CASSVLQGARNQPQHF
TRBJ2-2 | NA | NA | TRBV5-1 | TGCGCCAGCAGCTTGGTGGCCAGGGGGAACACCGGGGAGCTGTTTTTT | CASSLVARGNTGELFF
TRBJ2-2 | NA | NA | TRBV14 | TGTGCCAGCAGCCAAGGGGTGCGGGCGAACACCGGGGAGCTGTTTTTT | CASSQGVRANTGELFF
TRBJ2-7 | NA | NA | TRBV2 | TGTGCCAGTCAACGGGACTTTAGCTACGAGCAGTACTTC | CASQRDFSYEQYF
TRBJ2-1 | NA | NA | TRBV7-8 | TGTGCCAGCAGCGAAAGAGTATTCTACAATGAGCAGTTCTTC | CASSERVFYNEQFF
TRBJ2-5 | TRBD1 | NA | TRBV7-9 | TGTGCCACCACAGGGGCAGAGACCCAGTACTTC | CATTGAETQYF
TRBJ2-5 | TRBD1 | NA | TRBV15 | TGTGCCACCAGCACAGGCGGACAGGGGCTTGCGGAGACCCAGTACTTC | CATSTGGQGLAETQYF
TRBJ2-7 | TRBD2 | NA | TRBV7-2 | TGTGCCAGCAGCGAGTTCGTTGCTAGCGGGAGGGCTGGCGAGCAGTACTTC | CASSEFVASGRAGEQYF
TRBJ1-4 | NA | once | TRBV5-6 | TGTGCCAGCAGCTTGGGGCGGGGTGAAAAACTGTTTTTT | CASSLGRGEKLFF
TRBJ2-3 | NA | few | TRBV2 | TGTGCCAGCAGTGCGCAGCTAGACACAGATACGCAGTATTTT | CASSAQLDTDTQYF
TRBJ2-6 | NA | NA | TRBV3-1/TRBV3-2 | TGTGCCAGCAGCCAAGTAAGTGGGGGGAATTGGGGGACCAACGTCCTGACTTTC | CASSQVSGGNWGTNVLTF
TRBJ1-1 | TRBD1 | NA | TRBV5-4 | TGTGCCAGCAGCTTCGGGACAGGGGTTGAAGCTTTCTTT | CASSFGTGVEAFF
TRBJ2-5 | TRBD2 | NA | TRBV28 | TGTGCCAGCAGTTTAGTGAGGGAGGGCCAGGAGACCCAGTACTTC | CASSLVREGQETQYF
TRBJ2-1 | TRBD2 | NA | TRBV5-1 | TGCGCCAGCACCCAAAACACACTAGCGGGAGGTTACAATGAGCAGTTCTTC | CASTQNTLAGGYNEQFF
TRBJ2-3 | NA | NA | TRBV19 | TGTGCCAGTACCCGGAGGATTGGGGTCCCCCCAGATACGCAGTATTTT | CASTRRIGVPPDTQYF
TRBJ2-1 | NA | NA | TRBV2 | TGTGCCAGCAGATTTAGCGTTTCGACTGAGCAGTTCTTC | CASRFSVSTEQFF
TRBJ2-3 | NA | NA | TRBV24-1 | TGTGCCACCAGTGACCCCGGGAGAGGTCCCACAGATACGCAGTATTTT | CATSDPGRGPTDTQYF
TRBJ2-7 | NA | NA | TRBV11-2 | TGTGCCAGCGCAGTTTATAACGAGCAGTACTTC | CASAVYNEQYF
TRBJ2-5 | NA | NA | TRBV29-1 | TGCAGCGGAGGAGGGCTGCAAGAGACCCAGTACTTC | CSGGGLQETQYF
TRBJ1-3 | NA | NA | TRBV5-1 | TGCGCCAGCAGCTTGGGCCCGGAACAGGGAAACACCATATATTTT | CASSLGPEQGNTIYF
TRBJ1-6 | NA | NA | TRBV6-5 | TGTGCCAGCCAACGACAGACCTCCTATAATTCACCCCTCCACTTT | CASQRQTSYNSPLHF
TRBJ1-2 | NA | few | TRBV3-1/TRBV3-2 | TGTGCCAGCAGCCAACTAGGGGCGAACTATGGCTACACCTTC | CASSQLGANYGYTF
TRBJ2-3 | TRBD1 | NA | TRBV28 | TGTGCCAGCAGTACAAGGGGGCTAGGGGATACGCAGTATTTT | CASSTRGLGDTQYF
TRBJ1-1 | NA | few | TRBV18 | TGTGCCAGCTCACCGAGGGCAGTTGAAGCTTTCTTT | CASSPRAVEAFF
TRBJ1-2 | TRBD1 | NA | TRBV5-1 | TGCGCCAGCAGCTTCGACAGGGGGATAGGTGGCTACACCTTC | CASSFDRGIGGYTF
TRBJ2-7 | NA | few | TRBV19 | TGTGCCAGTAGTATACCGGGTATCTACGAGCAGTACTTC | CASSIPGIYEQYF
TRBJ1-3 | NA | NA | TRBV3-1/TRBV3-2 | TGTGCCAGCAGCCAAGGTACTGGAAACACCATATATTTT | CASSQGTGNTIYF
TRBJ2-7 | NA | NA | TRBV6-1 | TGTGCCAGCAGTGAAGTAGTCGAGCAGTACTTC | CASSEVVEQYF
TRBJ2-7 | TRBD2 | NA | TRBV4-1 | TGCGCCAGCAGCCCGAGGTACGAGGGACTAGCGACGATAGACGAGCAGTACTTC | CASSPRYEGLATIDEQYF
TRBJ2-5 | TRBD1 | NA | TRBV12-3/TRBV12-4 | TGTGCCAGCAGCTGGGACAGTCAAGAGACCCAGTACTTC | CASSWDSQETQYF
TRBJ1-2 | TRBD1 | NA | TRBV27 | TGTGCCAGCACTCTAAATGGGGGACAGAGAAACTATGGCTACACCTTC | CASTLNGGQRNYGYTF
TRBJ2-2 | NA | NA | TRBV28 | TGTGCCAGCAGTCCCATCGGGAGAACGGTAACCGGGGAGCTGTTTTTT | CASSPIGRTVTGELFF
TRBJ2-3 | NA | few | TRBV5-1 | TGCGCCAGCAGCTTCCAGGAGGTATCAGATACGCAGTATTTT | CASSFQEVSDTQYF
TRBJ2-3 | NA | once | TRBV12-3/TRBV12-4 | TGTGCCAGCAGTCCCGAACTAGAGGATACGCAGTATTTT | CASSPELEDTQYF
TRBJ2-7 | TRBD2 | NA | TRBV10-2 | TGCGCCAGTGGACTAGGAGAGCAGTACTTC | CASGLGEQYF
TRBJ2-1 | TRBD2 | NA | TRBV6-2/TRBV6-3 | TGTGCCAGCAGCCAAAAGAGCGGGAGGCAGTTCTTC | CASSQKSGRQFF
TRBJ2-1 | NA | NA | TRBV7-8 | TGTGCCAGCAGCTTAGCCTCCTCTACCAATTACAATGAGCAGTTCTTC | CASSLASSTNYNEQFF
TRBJ2-1 | TRBD2 | NA | TRBV11-2 | TGTGCCAGCAGCTTAAGCGGGGAGTACAATGAGCAGTTCTTC | CASSLSGEYNEQFF
TRBJ1-2 | NA | NA | TRBV5-4 | TGTGCCAGCACCCATAACACGGAGCCTAACTATGGCTACACCTTC | CASTHNTEPNYGYTF
TRBJ2-7 | TRBD2 | NA | TRBV18 | TGTGCCAGCTCAGCGACTAGCGGGTCGTTCTACGAGCAGTACTTC | CASSATSGSFYEQYF
TRBJ1-1 | TRBD1 | NA | TRBV7-2 | TGTGCCAGCAGCTCGAGGACAGGGGGCAGAATGGCTTTCTTT | CASSSRTGGRMAFF
TRBJ2-7 | TRBD2 | NA | TRBV11-3 | TGTGCCAGCAGCTCCCCTGGGGTAGCGGGAGTTTACGAGCAGTACTTC | CASSSPGVAGVYEQYF
TRBJ2-3 | NA | few | TRBV24-1 | TGTGCCACCAGTGATTTGCCGGATACGCAGTATTTT | CATSDLPDTQYF
TRBJ2-3 | TRBD1 | NA | TRBV11-2 | TGTGCCAGCAACCCATCCGGGACAGGGCTTACGCAGTATTTT | CASNPSGTGLTQYF
TRBJ2-7 | NA | NA | TRBV6-5 | TGTGCCATCGACAGGTTCTACGAGCAGTACTTC | CAIDRFYEQYF
TRBJ1-3 | NA | NA | TRBV5-6 | TGTGCCAGCAGCCCACAGGTCGGCTCTGGAAACACCATATATTTT | CASSPQVGSGNTIYF
TRBJ2-2 | TRBD2 | NA | TRBV5-1 | TGCGCCAGCAGCTCCCGTCTCGGGACTAGGAGTGTCGGGGAGCTGTTTTTT | CASSSRLGTRSVGELFF
TRBJ2-5 | NA | few | TRBV5-5 | TGTGCCAGCAGCCTACAAGAGACCCAGTACTTC | CASSLQETQYF
TRBJ2-1 | TRBD2 | NA | TRBV11-3 | TGTGCCAGCAGCTTCAGCGGGACCGCACACAATGAGCAGTTCTTC | CASSFSGTAHNEQFF